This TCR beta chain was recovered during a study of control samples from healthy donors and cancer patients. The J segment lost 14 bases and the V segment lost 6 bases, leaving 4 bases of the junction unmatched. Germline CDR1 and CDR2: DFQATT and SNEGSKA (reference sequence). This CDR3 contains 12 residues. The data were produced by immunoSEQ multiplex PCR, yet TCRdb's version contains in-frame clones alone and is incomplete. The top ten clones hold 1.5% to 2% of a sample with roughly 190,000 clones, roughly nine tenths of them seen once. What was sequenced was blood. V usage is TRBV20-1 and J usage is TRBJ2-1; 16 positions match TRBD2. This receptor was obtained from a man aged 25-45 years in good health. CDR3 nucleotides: TGCAGTGCGAGTGGGACTAGCGGGGGGGAGTTCTTC. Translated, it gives CSASGTSGGEFF.